This T cell receptor beta chain is from a study of T-cell reconstitution after alpha-beta-depleted transplantation in children. Study outcomes and limitations: Reportedly, only several hundred clones from non-depleted graft cells drove alpha-beta T-cell counts at about two months. By one year post-transplant, T-cell counts and diversity largely arose from T cells that were newly produced.

As it was prepared, the TCRbeta library received unique molecular identifiers. TCRdb used MiXCR to reprocess the PCR reads, holding one entry per CDR3 protein. The sample holds 250,000 to 300,000 distinct CDR3 sequences; 6% to 10% are singletons and the top ten take 9.1%. Concerning this clonotype: Its antigen is unknown.

The material sequenced was peripheral blood, taken 360 days after TCRalphabeta/CD19-depleted stem cell transplant. The receptor was derived from a female patient aged 2-9 years who had a stem cell transplant for Fanconi anemia, so the T cells may come from the graft donor.

CDR3 loop: CAISRAGRPVSSYNEQFF. CDR3 bases: TGTGCCATCTCTAGGGCAGGTCGTCCGGTGAGCTCCTACAATGAGCAGTTCTTC. The chain combines TRBV12-3 or TRBV12-4 with TRBJ2-1; D gene unclear. Deletions cut 10 bases from V and 0 bases from J, with 25 bases between. The CDR3 contains 18 residues.